The clone carrying this T cell receptor beta chain was seen more than once but under ten times. Its specificity is not known. Drawn from each donor were ten milliliters of peripheral blood. The sample comes from a study of blood T cells in healthy people across ages. Combining a sample-barcoded 5' primer with a J-beta primer mix, a second PCR ran for about 6 to 12 cycles. TCRdb independently ran MiXCR on the 5' RACE reads; one entry per CDR3 protein. The table shows about 570,000 distinct CDR3 sequences, with 27% occurring only once. Study-wide points: Nothing was known about donor CMV status, and this possibly confounded expanded clonotype changes.

This receptor was obtained from a woman in her seventies in good health. Sequencing was done on a sample of blood.

CDR3 loop: CASSSQGAGFGYTF. The CDR3 nucleotides are TGTGCCAGCAGCTCACAGGGGGCGGGATTTGGCTACACCTTC. The rearrangement links TRBV7-6 to TRBJ1-2; 9 bases fit TRBD1. CDR3 length: 14 amino acids. V lost 4 bases to trimming and J lost 7 bases; unmatched junction nucleotides: 7. Germline CDR1 is SGHVS and CDR2 is FNYEAQ.